This T cell receptor (beta chain) was identified during a study of post-analysis software for immune sequencing data. Study-level background: Secondary progressive, relapsing-remitting and progressive-relapsing multiple sclerosis were among the included disease courses. The study, taken as a whole, reports: The normalized Chao1 diversity of multiple sclerosis patients was significantly lower than that of controls. Patients had higher frequencies than controls of roughly 5 TRBV segments, including TRBV5-6, TRBV5-1 and TRBV20-1. When the samples were clustered directly with F measure, those that had been prepared in the same batch showed strong co-clustering.

This clonotype was seen only a few times. Its cognate antigen is unknown. Unique molecular identifiers had been added to the TCR beta cDNA libraries. The yield from roughly 1 to 10 million T cells was 500,000 or so cDNA molecules in total. TCRdb fed the PCR reads into MiXCR, producing one record per CDR3 protein. The sample contains 350,000 to 500,000 distinct CDR3 sequences, approximately 42% of which appear only once. V was shortened by 0 bases and J by 0 bases, with 16 bases between the two germline ends. Germline lookup yields CDR1 ENHRY and CDR2 SYGVKD. The CDR3 has 18 residues. This clonotype was obtained from a girl aged 2 to 9 with multiple sclerosis. Sequenced input: blood. The genes are TRBV10-3 and TRBJ2-3; D gene ambiguous. As DNA, the CDR3 is TGTGCCATCAGTGAGTCGCTCCCGGACGTTCGAAGCACAGATACGCAGTATTTT. This translates into CAISESLPDVRSTDTQYF.